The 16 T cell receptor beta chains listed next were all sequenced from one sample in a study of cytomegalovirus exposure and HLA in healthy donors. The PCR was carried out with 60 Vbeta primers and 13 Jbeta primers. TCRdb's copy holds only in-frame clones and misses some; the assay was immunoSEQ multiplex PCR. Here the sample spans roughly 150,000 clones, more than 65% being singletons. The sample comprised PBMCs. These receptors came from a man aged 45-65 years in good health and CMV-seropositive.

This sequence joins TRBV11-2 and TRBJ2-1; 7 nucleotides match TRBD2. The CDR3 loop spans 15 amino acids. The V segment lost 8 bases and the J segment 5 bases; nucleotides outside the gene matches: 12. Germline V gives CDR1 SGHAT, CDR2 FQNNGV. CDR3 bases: TGTGCCAGCGCGGGCGGGAGCTGGTCACACAATGAGCAGTTCTTC. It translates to CASAGGSWSHNEQFF.

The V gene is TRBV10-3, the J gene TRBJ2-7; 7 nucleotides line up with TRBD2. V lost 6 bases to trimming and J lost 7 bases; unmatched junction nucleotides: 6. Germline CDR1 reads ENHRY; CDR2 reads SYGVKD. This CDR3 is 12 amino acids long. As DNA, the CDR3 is TGTGCCATCAGCGGGCAGGGAGGGGAGCAGTACTTC. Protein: CAISGQGGEQYF.

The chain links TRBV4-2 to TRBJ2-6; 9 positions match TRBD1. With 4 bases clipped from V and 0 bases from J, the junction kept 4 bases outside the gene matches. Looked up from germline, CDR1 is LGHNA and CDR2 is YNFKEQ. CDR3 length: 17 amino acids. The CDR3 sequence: CASSLRTGDSGANVLTF. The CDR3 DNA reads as TGTGCCAGCAGCCTTCGGACAGGGGACTCTGGGGCCAACGTCCTGACTTTC.

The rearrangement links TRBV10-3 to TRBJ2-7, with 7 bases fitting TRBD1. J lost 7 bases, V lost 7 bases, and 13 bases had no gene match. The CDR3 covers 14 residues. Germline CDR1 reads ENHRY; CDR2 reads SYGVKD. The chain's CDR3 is CAIKETGSLGEQYF. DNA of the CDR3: TGTGCCATCAAGGAGACAGGGTCCTTGGGGGAGCAGTACTTC.

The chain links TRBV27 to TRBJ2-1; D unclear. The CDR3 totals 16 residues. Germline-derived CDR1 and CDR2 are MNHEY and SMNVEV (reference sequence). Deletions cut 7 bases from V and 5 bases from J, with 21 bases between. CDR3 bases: TGTGCCAGCAAGCATCCTAGGCGGCTACGGAACAATGAGCAGTTCTTC. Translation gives CASKHPRRLRNNEQFF.

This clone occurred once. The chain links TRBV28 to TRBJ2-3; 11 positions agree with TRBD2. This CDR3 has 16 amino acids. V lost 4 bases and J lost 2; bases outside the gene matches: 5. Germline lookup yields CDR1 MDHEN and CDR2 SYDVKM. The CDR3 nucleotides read TGTGCCAGCAGTTCCCCTAGCGGGGGGTTCACAGATACGCAGTATTTT. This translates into CASSSPSGGFTDTQYF.

CDR3 DNA sequence: TGTGCCACCAGCACCTACCCCGGGACTGCTGGAAACACCATATATTTT. Its translation is CATSTYPGTAGNTIYF. The chain employs TRBV15 and TRBJ1-3; maybe TRBD1 (5 bases). V was trimmed by 4 bases and J by 2 bases, leaving 15 bases between them. The CDR3 extends over 16 amino acids. Germline V lookup: CDR1 LNHNV, CDR2 YYDKDF (reference sequence).

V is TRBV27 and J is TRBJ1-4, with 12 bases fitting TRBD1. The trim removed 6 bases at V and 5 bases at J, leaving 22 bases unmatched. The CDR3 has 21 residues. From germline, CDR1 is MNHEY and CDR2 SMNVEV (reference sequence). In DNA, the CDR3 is TGTGCCAGCAGAGCAAACCGGGACAGGGGGCCCTTCCGGGTCCAGAATGAAAAACTGTTTTTT. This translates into CASRANRDRGPFRVQNEKLFF. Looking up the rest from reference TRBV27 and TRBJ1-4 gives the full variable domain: EAQVTQNPRYLITVTGKKLTVTCSQNMNHEYMSWYRQDPGLGLRQIYYSMNVEVTDKGDVPEGYKVSRKEKRNFPLILESPSPNQTSLYFCASRANRDRGPFRVQNEKLFFGSGTQLSVL.

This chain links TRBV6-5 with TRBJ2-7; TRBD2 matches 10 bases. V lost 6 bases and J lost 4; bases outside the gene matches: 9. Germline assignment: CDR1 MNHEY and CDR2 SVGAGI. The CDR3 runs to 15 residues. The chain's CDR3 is CASRIASGSYYEQYF. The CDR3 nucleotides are TGTGCCAGCAGAATAGCTAGCGGGAGCTATTACGAGCAGTACTTC.

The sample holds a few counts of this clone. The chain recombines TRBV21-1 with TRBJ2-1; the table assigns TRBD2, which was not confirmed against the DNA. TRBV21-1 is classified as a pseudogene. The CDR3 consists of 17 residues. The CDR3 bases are TGTGCCAGCACCTCAGGACCTAGCGGGAGGTCGGACAATGAGCAGTTCTTC. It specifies CASTSGPSGRSDNEQFF.

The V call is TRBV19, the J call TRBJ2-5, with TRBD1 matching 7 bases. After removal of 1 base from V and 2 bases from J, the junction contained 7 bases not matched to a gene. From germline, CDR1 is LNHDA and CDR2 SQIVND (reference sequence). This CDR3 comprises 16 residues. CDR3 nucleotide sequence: TGTGCCAGTAGTATAGCGGCGACAGGGATACAAGAGACCCAGTACTTC. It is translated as CASSIAATGIQETQYF.

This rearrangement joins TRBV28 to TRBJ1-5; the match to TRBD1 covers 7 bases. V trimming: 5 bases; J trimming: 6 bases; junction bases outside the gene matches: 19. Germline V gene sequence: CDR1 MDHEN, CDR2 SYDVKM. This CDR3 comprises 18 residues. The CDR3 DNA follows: TGTGCCAGCAGTCCCAATGGCAGGGCAGGGGGTAGGGGTCAGCCCCAGCATTTT. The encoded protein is CASSPNGRAGGRGQPQHF.

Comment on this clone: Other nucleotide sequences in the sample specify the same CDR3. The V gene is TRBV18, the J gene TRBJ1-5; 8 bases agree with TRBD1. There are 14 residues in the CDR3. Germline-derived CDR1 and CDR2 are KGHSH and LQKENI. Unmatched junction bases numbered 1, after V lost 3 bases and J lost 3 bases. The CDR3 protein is CASSPTGDNQPQHF. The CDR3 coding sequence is TGTGCCAGCTCACCGACAGGGGACAATCAGCCCCAGCATTTT.

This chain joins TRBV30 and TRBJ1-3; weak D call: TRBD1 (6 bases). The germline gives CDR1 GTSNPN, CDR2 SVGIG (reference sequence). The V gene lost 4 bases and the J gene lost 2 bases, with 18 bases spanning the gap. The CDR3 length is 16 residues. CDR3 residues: CAWKAPRQGTGNTIYF. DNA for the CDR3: TGTGCCTGGAAAGCCCCCCGCCAGGGGACTGGAAACACCATATATTTT.

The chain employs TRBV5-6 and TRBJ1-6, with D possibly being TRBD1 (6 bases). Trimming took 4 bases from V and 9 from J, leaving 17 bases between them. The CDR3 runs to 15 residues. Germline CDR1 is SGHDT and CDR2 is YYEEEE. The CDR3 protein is CASSTGQWASSPLHF. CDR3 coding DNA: TGTGCCAGCAGCACGGGACAATGGGCTAGTTCACCCCTCCACTTT.

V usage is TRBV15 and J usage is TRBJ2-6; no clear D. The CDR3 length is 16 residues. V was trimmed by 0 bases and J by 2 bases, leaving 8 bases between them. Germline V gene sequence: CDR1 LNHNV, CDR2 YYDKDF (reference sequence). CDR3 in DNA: TGTGCCACCAGCAGAGATAGATTGACTGGGGCCAACGTCCTGACTTTC. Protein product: CATSRDRLTGANVLTF.